The 27 T cell receptor beta chains below come from one sample, sequenced in a study of pediatric ulcerative colitis. One to two pinch biopsies were taken from the rectum during colonoscopy. Data came from immunoSEQ multiplex PCR; TCRdb stores just in-frame clones and leaves some out. The profile shows about 25,000 clones, roughly 74% of them singletons. Source material: gut tissue. These receptors all stem from a boy aged 5-17 years with severe ulcerative colitis.

The V and J genes are TRBV6-6 and TRBJ2-5; no reliable D call. With 0 bases removed from V and 7 bases from J, the gap between germline ends came to 15 bases. This CDR3 has 15 residues. Germline CDR1 MNHNY, CDR2 SVGAGI (reference sequence). In DNA form, the CDR3 reads TGTGCCAGCAGTTACTCGAAGGGTGGAACATGGACCCAGTACTTC. Translated: CASSYSKGGTWTQYF.

The CDR3 DNA follows: TGTGCCAGCAGCGACCGAGCCCCTACAGGGAAAGACGGCTACACCTTC. Its protein is CASSDRAPTGKDGYTF. This chain uses TRBV2 with TRBJ1-2; tentatively, D is TRBD1 (6 bases). The germline V and J ends were trimmed by 6 bases and 8 bases, with 25 bases remaining between them. The CDR3 has 16 amino acids. Germline CDR1 SNHLY, CDR2 FYNNEI.

This clone appeared a few times. The chain joins TRBV27 to TRBJ2-3; 8 bases match TRBD2. V shed 6 bases, J shed 1 base, and the junction held 6 bases outside the gene matches. The CDR3 covers 15 residues. Germline CDR1 MNHEY, CDR2 SMNVEV (reference sequence). The CDR3 DNA follows: TGTGCCAGCAGCCGCAGCGGGAGAGGCACAGATACGCAGTATTTT. Residues: CASSRSGRGTDTQYF.

This clone turned up a few times. V and J are TRBV5-4 and TRBJ2-1; 7 bases align to TRBD2. V lost 4 bases, J lost 4 bases, and 17 bases stayed unmatched. Germline CDR1 is SGHNT and CDR2 is YYREEE (reference sequence). There are 18 residues in the CDR3. Here the CDR3 DNA reads TGTGCCAGCAGCCGGAATGGTGAAAGCGGGACTATTTACAATGAGCAGTTCTTC. It specifies CASSRNGESGTIYNEQFF.

V usage is TRBV6-6 and J usage is TRBJ2-7; 9 positions match TRBD2. V lost 4 bases to trimming and J lost 5 bases; unmatched junction nucleotides: 6. The CDR3 covers 14 residues. CDR1 is MNHNY, CDR2 SVGAGI, per germline (reference sequence). The CDR3 spells CASSSIAGADEQYF. In DNA, the CDR3 is TGTGCCAGCAGTTCTATAGCGGGAGCGGACGAGCAGTACTTC.

The genes are TRBV6-1 and TRBJ2-6; D not certain. This CDR3 region has 15 residues. The ends were cut back, 2 bases at V and 0 bases at J, with 5 bases in the middle. Per the germline V gene, CDR1 is MNHNS and CDR2 is SASEGT. The CDR3: CASSERSSGANVLTF. The CDR3 DNA reads as TGTGCCAGCAGTGAAAGGAGCTCTGGGGCCAACGTCCTGACTTTC.

The gene calls are TRBV19 and TRBJ2-7, with 7 bases fitting TRBD1. CDR1 is LNHDA and CDR2 is SQIVND in the germline V gene (reference sequence). Trimming took 1 base from V and 2 from J; bases not matched to a gene: 2. CDR3 size: 14 residues. This chain's CDR3 is CASSIGGGPYEQYF. The DNA for the CDR3 is TGTGCCAGTAGTATAGGAGGGGGCCCCTACGAGCAGTACTTC. Drawing the rest from reference TRBV19 and TRBJ2-7, the complete variable domain is DGGITQSPKYLFRKEGQNVTLSCEQNLNHDAMYWYRQDPGQGLRLIYYSQIVNDFQKGDIAEGYSVSREKKESFPLTVTSAQKNPTAFYLCASSIGGGPYEQYFGPGTRLTVT.

This clone was observed a handful of times. The chain couples TRBV19 to TRBJ2-5, with a possible D match to TRBD2 (5 bases). Germline values: CDR1 LNHDA, CDR2 SQIVND (reference sequence). This CDR3 comprises 13 residues. V was trimmed by 7 bases and J by 4 bases, leaving 13 bases between them. CDR3 sequence reads: CASTSGWGETQYF. The CDR3 DNA reads as TGTGCCAGTACCTCGGGGTGGGGAGAGACCCAGTACTTC. The full variable domain, its missing parts supplied by reference TRBV19 and TRBJ2-5, is DGGITQSPKYLFRKEGQNVTLSCEQNLNHDAMYWYRQDPGQGLRLIYYSQIVNDFQKGDIAEGYSVSREKKESFPLTVTSAQKNPTAFYLCASTSGWGETQYFGPGTRLLVL.

This sequence joins TRBV7-2 and TRBJ2-5; D perhaps matches TRBD1 (5 bases). This CDR3 is built from 14 residues. Trimming cost V 2 bases and J 2 bases, with 9 bases left between them. The germline V gene has CDR1 SGHTA and CDR2 FQGNSA. CDR3 coding DNA: TGTGCCAGCAGCTTAATGGACAAGCAAGAGACCCAGTACTTC. Its translation is CASSLMDKQETQYF.

The chain links TRBV7-9 to TRBJ2-7; D may be TRBD1 or TRBD2 (5 bases each). The CDR3 length is 14 residues. V lost 6 bases, J lost 2 bases, and 14 bases lay in between. Per the germline V gene, CDR1 is SEHNR and CDR2 is FQNEAQ (reference sequence). Here the CDR3 reads CASSWDGRTYEQYF. CDR3 DNA sequence: TGTGCCAGCAGTTGGGACGGACGTACCTACGAGCAGTACTTC.

This clone was detected a few times. The CDR3 region has the DNA TGTGCCAGCAGCCAAACTCAGGACGGGGTCGGGGAGCTGTTTTTT. Protein product: CASSQTQDGVGELFF. The V and J genes are TRBV4-2 and TRBJ2-2; possible D gene TRBD2, 5 bases. The V gene lost 2 bases and the J gene lost 7 bases, with 14 bases spanning the gap. The CDR3 covers 15 residues. In germline, CDR1 is LGHNA, CDR2 YNFKEQ.

CDR3 sequence: CASSSGTSTDTQYF. The CDR3 nucleotides read TGTGCCAGCAGTTCCGGGACTAGCACAGATACGCAGTATTTT. This sequence joins TRBV6-5 and TRBJ2-3, with a tentative D call TRBD2 (6 bases). Germline CDR1 is MNHEY and CDR2 is SVGAGI. This CDR3 region has 14 residues. The V and J ends lost 4 bases and 0 bases respectively, with 8 bases between them.

This chain joins TRBV15 and TRBJ1-4, with unresolved D. The V and J ends lost 0 bases and 0 bases respectively, with 11 bases between them. The CDR3 loop spans 17 amino acids. The germline gives CDR1 LNHNV, CDR2 YYDKDF (reference sequence). CDR3 DNA: TGTGCCACCAGCAGAGATCGTTTAGGATCAACTAATGAAAAACTGTTTTTT. As protein: CATSRDRLGSTNEKLFF.

The chain carries TRBV6-5 and TRBJ1-2; 11 bases are shared with TRBD1. The CDR3 is 13 amino acids. Germline loops: CDR1 MNHEY, CDR2 SVGAGI. J lost 8 bases, V lost 4 bases, and 3 bases had no gene match. The CDR3 loop reads CASSFGQGAGYTF. The CDR3 coding sequence is TGTGCCAGCAGTTTTGGACAGGGGGCAGGCTACACCTTC.

This sequence joins TRBV11-2 and TRBJ2-2; D gene uncertain. Germline V gene data show CDR1 as SGHAT and CDR2 as FQNNGV. The CDR3 consists of 16 residues. V lost 1 base to trimming and J lost 5 bases, with 14 bases between them. CDR3 sequence: CASSLVSSRPTGELFF. The CDR3 nucleotides are TGTGCCAGCAGCTTAGTGTCTTCTAGACCTACCGGGGAGCTGTTTTTT.

The CDR3 protein is CASSPPTFLNTEAFF. The CDR3 DNA reads TGTGCCAGCTCACCCCCAACCTTTCTGAACACTGAAGCTTTCTTT. This rearrangement joins TRBV18 to TRBJ1-1; D remains unclear. The CDR3 length is 15 residues. CDR1 is KGHSH and CDR2 is LQKENI in the germline V gene. Trimming took off 3 bases at V and 0 bases at J, with 11 bases between the two ends.

The V gene is TRBV5-6, the J gene TRBJ2-7; perhaps D is TRBD1 or TRBD2 (5 bases each). The germline gives CDR1 SGHDT, CDR2 YYEEEE. The V and J ends lost 4 bases and 3 bases respectively, with 11 bases between them. CDR3 length: 13 residues. The CDR3 DNA is TGTGCCAGCAGCCCACGGGGCCGCTACGAGCAGTACTTC. It yields the protein CASSPRGRYEQYF.

The chain employs TRBV7-9 and TRBJ2-1, with 11 bases matching TRBD2. V shed 3 bases, J shed 8 bases, and the junction held 9 bases outside the gene matches. The length of the CDR3 is 16 residues. The germline V gene encodes CDR1 SEHNR and CDR2 FQNEAQ (reference sequence). Written as DNA, the CDR3 is TGTGCCAGCAGCTTCGTTCTAGCGGGAGGTCTGGATGAGCAGTTCTTC. Its translation: CASSFVLAGGLDEQFF.

This chain uses TRBV6-5 with TRBJ2-2; tentatively, D is TRBD2 (5 bases). The CDR3 extends over 15 amino acids. The germline CDR1 and CDR2 sequences are MNHEY and SVGAGI. Trimming took off 8 bases at V and 5 bases at J, with 18 bases between the two ends. The CDR3 nucleotides read TGTGCCAGCCGTTTTAAAGGACTCAATACCGGGGAGCTGTTTTTT. It yields the protein CASRFKGLNTGELFF.

The rearrangement uses TRBV4-3 and TRBJ1-6; 9 bases are shared with TRBD1. From germline, CDR1 is LGHNA and CDR2 YSLEER. Trimming cost V 4 bases and J 7 bases; bases outside gene matches: 8. CDR3 length: 16 residues. The CDR3 here is CASSPQGAAENSPLHF. The CDR3 nucleotides read TGCGCCAGCAGCCCACAGGGGGCGGCTGAGAATTCACCCCTCCACTTT.

The table lists this clone with a count of one. This chain joins TRBV29-1 and TRBJ1-1; D gene unclear. This CDR3 is built from 15 residues. Trimming cost V 4 bases and J 1 base, with 16 bases left between them. Germline CDR1 is SQVTM and CDR2 is ANQGSEA. The CDR3 region has the DNA TGCAGCGTTGTGACGGGAGGTCTGAGGAACACTGAAGCTTTCTTT. This sequence encodes CSVVTGGLRNTEAFF.

The V and J genes are TRBV21-1 and TRBJ1-1; whether TRBD1, the table's D call, matches the DNA was not checked. TRBV21-1 is classified as a pseudogene. CDR3 length equals 13 residues. The CDR3 sequence is CASSKGTGGEAFF. The CDR3 DNA reads as TGTGCCAGCAGCAAGGGGACAGGGGGGGAAGCTTTCTTT.

This chain links TRBV7-2 with TRBJ1-2; 7 bases are a match to TRBD1. The CDR3 extends over 14 amino acids. After removal of 1 base from V and 7 bases from J, the junction contained 6 bases not matched to a gene. Per germline, CDR1 SGHTA and CDR2 FQGNSA. CDR3 DNA sequence: TGTGCCAGCAGCTTAGGAGGGGGCTCACGTGGCTACACCTTC. It yields the protein CASSLGGGSRGYTF.

The chain has TRBV6-6 and TRBJ2-1; the match to TRBD2 covers 9 bases. The CDR3 totals 15 residues. CDR1 is MNHNY and CDR2 is SVGAGI in the germline V gene (reference sequence). The ends lost 1 base at V and 7 bases at J; junction bases unmatched: 5. The CDR3 loop reads CASSYYAGGPNEQFF. The CDR3 DNA follows: TGTGCCAGCAGTTACTATGCGGGAGGGCCAAATGAGCAGTTCTTC.

This clone came up a few times. The CDR3 nucleotides read TGTGCCAGCAGCTACAGGGGAAAGACCCAGTACTTC. Translated: CASSYRGKTQYF. The rearrangement links TRBV5-8 to TRBJ2-5, with 7 bases lining up with TRBD1. Germline V gives CDR1 SGHTS, CDR2 YDEGEE. Germline trimming cut 3 bases from V and 6 bases from J; bases unmatched to any gene: 2. The CDR3 length is 12 residues.

This clone was recorded a few times. This chain joins TRBV5-8 and TRBJ2-1, with 16 bases fitting TRBD2. The CDR3 is 14 residues long. With 4 bases clipped from V and 15 bases from J, the junction kept 7 bases outside the gene matches. CDR1 is SGHTS and CDR2 is YDEGEE in the germline V gene. CDR3 in amino acids: CASSRPGLAGGRFF. CDR3 nucleotide sequence: TGTGCCAGCAGCAGGCCGGGACTAGCGGGAGGGCGGTTCTTC.

The chain links TRBV6-5 to TRBJ2-5; D is perhaps TRBD2 (6 bases). The CDR3 consists of 14 residues. CDR1 is MNHEY, CDR2 SVGAGI, per germline. With 0 bases removed from V and 3 bases from J, the gap between germline ends came to 8 bases. The CDR3, as DNA: TGTGCCAGCAGTTACTCTAGCGGAAAAGAGACCCAGTACTTC. It specifies CASSYSSGKETQYF.